This entry concerns a single T cell receptor beta chain. What it recognizes is unknown. These data originate in a study of vaccination and CD4 T cells after COVID-19. Treatment: roughly ten-day PBMC culture with coronavirus spike peptide pools or control peptides (ViraFEST assay). The Oncomine TCR Beta short-read assay sequenced DNA from cultured CD4+ T cells. TCRdb called the PCR reads again in MiXCR, with one record for every CDR3 protein. Of thousands of distinct CDR3 sequences listed, around 20% are singletons. The starting material was CD4+ T cells from blood, cultured in vitro, obtained after SARS-CoV-2 vaccination. The clonotype was recovered from a human donor who had recovered from COVID-19.

The CDR3 loop is CAISGGQGGAGYGYTF. The CDR3 nucleotides read TGTGCCATCAGTGGGGGACAGGGTGGCGCCGGCTATGGCTACACCTTC. The chain links TRBV10-3 to TRBJ1-2, with TRBD1 matching over 9 bases. The germline gives CDR1 ENHRY, CDR2 SYGVKD. This CDR3 comprises 16 residues. Trimming at V came to 4 bases and at J to 4 bases, leaving 10 bases not matched to a gene.